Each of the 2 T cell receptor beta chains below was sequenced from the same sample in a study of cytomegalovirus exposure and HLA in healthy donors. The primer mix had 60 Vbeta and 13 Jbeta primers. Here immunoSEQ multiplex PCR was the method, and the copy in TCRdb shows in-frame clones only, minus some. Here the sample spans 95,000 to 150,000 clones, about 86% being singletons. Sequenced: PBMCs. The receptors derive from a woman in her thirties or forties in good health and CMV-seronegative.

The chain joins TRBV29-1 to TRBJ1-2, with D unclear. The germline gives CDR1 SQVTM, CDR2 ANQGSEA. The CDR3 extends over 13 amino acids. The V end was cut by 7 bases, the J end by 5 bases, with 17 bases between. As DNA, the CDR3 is TGCAGCGCCGGAGGAGCGGGTGGGTATGGCTACACCTTC. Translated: CSAGGAGGYGYTF. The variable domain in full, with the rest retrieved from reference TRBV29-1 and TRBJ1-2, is SAVISQKPSRDICQRGTSLTIQCQVDSQVTMMFWYRQQPGQSLTLIATANQGSEATYESGFVIDKFPISRPNLTFSTLTVSNMSPEDSSIYLCSAGGAGGYGYTFGSGTRLTVV.

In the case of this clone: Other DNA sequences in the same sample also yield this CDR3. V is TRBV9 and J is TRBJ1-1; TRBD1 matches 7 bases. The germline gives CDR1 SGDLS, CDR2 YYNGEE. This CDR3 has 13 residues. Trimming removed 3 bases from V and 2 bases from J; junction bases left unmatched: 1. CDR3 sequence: CASSGDRNTEAFF. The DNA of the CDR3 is TGTGCCAGCAGCGGGGACAGAAACACTGAAGCTTTCTTT.